These 6 T cell receptor beta chains came from one sample sequenced in a study of cytomegalovirus exposure and HLA in healthy donors. In the PCR, 60 Vbeta and 13 Jbeta primers were used. Profiled with immunoSEQ multiplex PCR; TCRdb holds only in-frame clones, not every one. Of 120,000 to 150,000 clones detected, over 60% appear once; the ten largest clones hold 1.5% to 2%. Sequencing was performed on PBMCs. These receptors were collected from a woman between 18 and 30 years old in good health and CMV-seronegative.

This chain uses TRBV7-9 with TRBJ1-4; 8 bases agree with TRBD1. This CDR3 region has 15 residues. Germline loops: CDR1 SEHNR, CDR2 FQNEAQ (reference sequence). Trimming at V came to 5 bases and at J to 7 bases, leaving 9 bases not matched to a gene. The CDR3, as DNA: TGTGCCAGCAGCGACCGGACAGGGAGCCCTGAAAAACTGTTTTTT. Translated: CASSDRTGSPEKLFF.

V is TRBV6-5 and J is TRBJ1-3, with D perhaps matching TRBD1 (5 bases). V was cut by 4 bases and J by 0 bases, with 7 bases left in between. Per germline, CDR1 MNHEY and CDR2 SVGAGI. The CDR3 contains 14 residues. CDR3 loop: CASSWQGSGNTIYF. CDR3 DNA: TGTGCCAGCAGTTGGCAGGGCTCTGGAAACACCATATATTTT.

The chain has TRBV6-5 and TRBJ1-4; D might be TRBD1 (5 bases). CDR3 length: 15 amino acids. The germline gives CDR1 MNHEY, CDR2 SVGAGI. The V gene lost 5 bases and the J gene lost 0 bases, with 10 bases spanning the gap. CDR3 in DNA: TGTGCCAGCAGTCTGGGGGGTGCAACTAATGAAAAACTGTTTTTT. It codes for CASSLGGATNEKLFF.

This clone has more than one count but fewer than ten. V gene TRBV28 combines with J gene TRBJ2-1; D unresolved. Germline V gene data show CDR1 as MDHEN and CDR2 as SYDVKM. The CDR3 sequence is 13 residues long. Trimming left V 2 bases short and J 4 bases short, with 6 bases between. This CDR3 reads CASSLPQYNEQFF. Here the CDR3 DNA reads TGTGCCAGCAGTTTACCCCAATACAATGAGCAGTTCTTC.

The V and J genes are TRBV2 and TRBJ2-1, with TRBD2 identical over 9 bases. The CDR3 consists of 15 residues. The V and J ends lost 2 bases and 7 bases, in that order; junction bases with no gene match: 6. Germline CDR1 is SNHLY and CDR2 is FYNNEI. The CDR3 nucleotides are TGTGCCAGCAGTGAACACGGCGGGGGGGATAATGAGCAGTTCTTC. It translates to CASSEHGGGDNEQFF.

The chain links TRBV5-1 to TRBJ2-1; 8 bases are shared with TRBD1. V was pared by 0 bases and J by 3 bases, with 11 bases of the junction left unmatched. The CDR3 runs 18 residues. Germline V gives CDR1 SGHRS, CDR2 YFSETQ. Here the CDR3 reads CASSLVPAGTGGYNEQFF. In DNA form, the CDR3 reads TGCGCCAGCAGCTTGGTCCCCGCCGGGACAGGAGGCTACAATGAGCAGTTCTTC.